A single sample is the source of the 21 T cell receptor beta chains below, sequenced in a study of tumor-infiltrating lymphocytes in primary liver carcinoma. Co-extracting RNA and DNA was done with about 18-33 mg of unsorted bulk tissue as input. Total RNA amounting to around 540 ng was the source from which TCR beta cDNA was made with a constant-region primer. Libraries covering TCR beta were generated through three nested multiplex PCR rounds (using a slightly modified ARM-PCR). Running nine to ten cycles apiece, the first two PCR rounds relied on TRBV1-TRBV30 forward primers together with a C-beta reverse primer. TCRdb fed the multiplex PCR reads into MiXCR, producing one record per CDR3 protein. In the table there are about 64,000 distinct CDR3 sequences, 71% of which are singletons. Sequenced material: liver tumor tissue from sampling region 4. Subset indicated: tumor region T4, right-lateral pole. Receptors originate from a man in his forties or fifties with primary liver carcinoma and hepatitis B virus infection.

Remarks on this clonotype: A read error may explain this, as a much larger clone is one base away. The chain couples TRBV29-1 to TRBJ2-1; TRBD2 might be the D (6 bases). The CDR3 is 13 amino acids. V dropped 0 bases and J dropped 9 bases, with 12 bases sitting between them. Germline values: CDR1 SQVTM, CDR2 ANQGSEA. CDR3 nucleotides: TGCAGCGTTGAAGAGGGGGGTCGGGGTGAGCAGTTCTTC. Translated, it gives CSVEEGGRGEQFF.

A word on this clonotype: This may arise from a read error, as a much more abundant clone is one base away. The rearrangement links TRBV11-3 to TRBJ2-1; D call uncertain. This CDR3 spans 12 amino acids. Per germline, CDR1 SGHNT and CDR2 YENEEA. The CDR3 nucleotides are TGTGCCAGCAGCCTAAATGCCTATGAGCAGATCTTC. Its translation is CASSLNAYEQIF.

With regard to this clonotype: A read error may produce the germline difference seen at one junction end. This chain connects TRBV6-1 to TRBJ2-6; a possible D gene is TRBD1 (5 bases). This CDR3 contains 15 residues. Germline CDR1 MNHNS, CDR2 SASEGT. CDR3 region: CASSGFSQGANVLSF. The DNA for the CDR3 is TGCGCCAGCAGTGGATTCTCCCAAGGGGCCAACGTCCTGAGTTTC.

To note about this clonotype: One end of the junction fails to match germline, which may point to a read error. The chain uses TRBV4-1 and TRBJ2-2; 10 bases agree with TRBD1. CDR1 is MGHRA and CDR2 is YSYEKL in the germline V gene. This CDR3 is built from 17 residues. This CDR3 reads CASSLRPVTGGSGELIF. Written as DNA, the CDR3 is TGCGCCAGCAGCCTGAGACCCGTGACAGGGGGCTCAGGGGAGCTGATTTTT.

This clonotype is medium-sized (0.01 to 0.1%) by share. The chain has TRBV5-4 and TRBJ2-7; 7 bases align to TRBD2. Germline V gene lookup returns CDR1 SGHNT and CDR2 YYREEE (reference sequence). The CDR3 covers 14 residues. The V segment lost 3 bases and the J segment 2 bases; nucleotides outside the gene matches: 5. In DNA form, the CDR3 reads TGTGCCAGCAGCTGGGACTACAGACCCTACGAGCAGTACTTC. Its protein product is CASSWDYRPYEQYF.

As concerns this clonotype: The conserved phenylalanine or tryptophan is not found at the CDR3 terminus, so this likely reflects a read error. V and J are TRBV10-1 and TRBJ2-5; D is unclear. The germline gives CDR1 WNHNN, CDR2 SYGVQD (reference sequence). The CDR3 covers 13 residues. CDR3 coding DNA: TGTGCCAGCAGTGATAACAGTAAAGAGACCCAGTACCTC. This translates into CASSDNSKETQYL.

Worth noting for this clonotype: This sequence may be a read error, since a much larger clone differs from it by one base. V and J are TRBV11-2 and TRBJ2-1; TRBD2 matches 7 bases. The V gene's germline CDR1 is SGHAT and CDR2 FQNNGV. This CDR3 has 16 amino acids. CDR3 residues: CASNYPGTNGSNEQFF. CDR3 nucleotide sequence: TGTGCCAGCAACTACCCCGGGACTAACGGTAGCAATGAACAGTTCTTC.

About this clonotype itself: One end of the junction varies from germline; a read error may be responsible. The CDR3 DNA is TGTGCCGGCAGTTACACGACAGGGGATAATCCACCCCTCCACTTT. This encodes CAGSYTTGDNPPLHF. The J gene is TRBJ1-6, the V gene TRBV6-5; 8 bases are shared with TRBD1. The CDR3 totals 15 residues. Per the germline V gene, CDR1 is MNHEY and CDR2 is SVGAGI.

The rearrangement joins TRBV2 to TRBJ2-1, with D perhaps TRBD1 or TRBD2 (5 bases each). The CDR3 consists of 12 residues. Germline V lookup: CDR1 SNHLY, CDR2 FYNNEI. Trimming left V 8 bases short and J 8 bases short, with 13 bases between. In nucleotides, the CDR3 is TGTGCCAGCTCGACAGTGGAGGATGAGCAGTTCTTC. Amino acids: CASSTVEDEQFF.

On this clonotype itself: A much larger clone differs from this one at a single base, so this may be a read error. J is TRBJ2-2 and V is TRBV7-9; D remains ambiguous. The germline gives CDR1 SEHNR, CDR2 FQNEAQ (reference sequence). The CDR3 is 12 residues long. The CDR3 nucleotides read TGTACCAGCAGCTTTACGACCGGGGAGCTGTTTTTT. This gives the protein CTSSFTTGELFF. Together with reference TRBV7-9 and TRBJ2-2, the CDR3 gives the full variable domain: DTGVSQNPRHKITKRGQNVTFRCDPISEHNRLYWYRQTLGQGPEFLTYFQNEAQLEKSRLLSDRFSAERPKGSFSTLEIQRTEQGDSAMYLCTSSFTTGELFFGEGSRLTVL.

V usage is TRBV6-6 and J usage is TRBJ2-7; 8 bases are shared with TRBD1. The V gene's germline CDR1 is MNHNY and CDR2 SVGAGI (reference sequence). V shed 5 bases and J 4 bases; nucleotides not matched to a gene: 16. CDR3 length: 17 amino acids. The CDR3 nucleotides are TGTGCCAGCAGTCCGTCGACAGGGGCCCGGAGCTCATACGAGCAGTACTTC. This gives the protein CASSPSTGARSSYEQYF.

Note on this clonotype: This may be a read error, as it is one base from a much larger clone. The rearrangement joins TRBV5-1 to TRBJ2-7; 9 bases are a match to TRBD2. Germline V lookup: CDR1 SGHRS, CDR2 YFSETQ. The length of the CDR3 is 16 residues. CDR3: CASSLGSTSGVYKQYF. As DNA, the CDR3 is TGCGCCAGCAGCCTGGGGTCGACTAGCGGAGTCTACAAGCAGTACTTC.

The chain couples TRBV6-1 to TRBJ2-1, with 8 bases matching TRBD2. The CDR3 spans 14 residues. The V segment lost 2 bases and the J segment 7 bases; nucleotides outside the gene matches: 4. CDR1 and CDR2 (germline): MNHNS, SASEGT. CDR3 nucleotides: TGTGCCAGCAGTGAACTAGCGGGTGTGAATGAGCAGTTCTTC. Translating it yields CASSELAGVNEQFF.

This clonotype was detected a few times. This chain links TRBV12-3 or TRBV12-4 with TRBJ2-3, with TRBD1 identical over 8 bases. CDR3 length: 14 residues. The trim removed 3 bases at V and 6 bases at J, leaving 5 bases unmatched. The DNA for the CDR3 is TGTGCCAGCAGTTTCACAGGGGGTGGGGATACGCAGTATTTT. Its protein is CASSFTGGGDTQYF.

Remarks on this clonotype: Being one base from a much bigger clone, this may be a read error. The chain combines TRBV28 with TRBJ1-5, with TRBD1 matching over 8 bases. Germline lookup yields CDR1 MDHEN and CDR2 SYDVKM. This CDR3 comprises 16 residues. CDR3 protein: CASSLYGQGFNKPQHF. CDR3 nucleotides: TGTGCCAGCAGTTTATATGGACAGGGATTCAATAAGCCCCAGCATTTT.

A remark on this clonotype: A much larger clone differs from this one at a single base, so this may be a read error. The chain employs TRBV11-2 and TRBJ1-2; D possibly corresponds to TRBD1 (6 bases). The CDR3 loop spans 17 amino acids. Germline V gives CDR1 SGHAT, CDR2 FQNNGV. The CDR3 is CPSSFGGTGWDNYGYTF. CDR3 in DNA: TGTCCCAGCAGCTTTGGCGGAACAGGGTGGGATAACTATGGCTACACCTTC.

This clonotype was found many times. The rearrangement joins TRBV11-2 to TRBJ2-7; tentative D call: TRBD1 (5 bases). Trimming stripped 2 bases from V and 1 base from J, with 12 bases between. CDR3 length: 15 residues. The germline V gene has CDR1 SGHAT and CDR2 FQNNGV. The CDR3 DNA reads TGTGCCAGCAGCTTATCGGCAGGGTTTTCCTACGAGCAGTACTTC. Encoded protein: CASSLSAGFSYEQYF.

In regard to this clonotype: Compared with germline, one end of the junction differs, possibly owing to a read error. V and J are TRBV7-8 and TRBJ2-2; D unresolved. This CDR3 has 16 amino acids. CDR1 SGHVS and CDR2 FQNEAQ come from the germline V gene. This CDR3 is CASSFARVLNTGELFF. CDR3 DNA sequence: TGTGCCAGCAGCTTTGCGAGAGTCTTGAACACCGGAGAGCTGTTTTTT. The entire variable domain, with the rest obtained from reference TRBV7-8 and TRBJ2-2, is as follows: GAGVSQSPRYKVAKRGQDVALRCDPISGHVSLFWYQQALGQGPEFLTYFQNEAQLDKSGLPSDRFFAERPEGSVSTLKIQRTQQEDSAVYLCASSFARVLNTGELFFGEGSRLTVL.

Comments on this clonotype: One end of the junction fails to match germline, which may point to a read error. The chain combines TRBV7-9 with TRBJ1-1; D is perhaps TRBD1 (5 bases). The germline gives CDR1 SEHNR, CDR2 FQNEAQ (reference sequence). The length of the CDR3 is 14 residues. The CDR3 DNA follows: TGTGTCAGCAGCTTAGTGGGGGACTACACTGAAGCTTTCTTT. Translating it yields CVSSLVGDYTEAFF.

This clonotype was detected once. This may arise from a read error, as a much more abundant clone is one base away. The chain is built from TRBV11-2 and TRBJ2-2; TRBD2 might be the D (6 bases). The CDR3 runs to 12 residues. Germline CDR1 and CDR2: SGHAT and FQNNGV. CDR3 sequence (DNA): TGTGCCAGCAACTACTGGGGCGGGGAGTTGTTTTTT. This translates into CASNYWGGELFF.

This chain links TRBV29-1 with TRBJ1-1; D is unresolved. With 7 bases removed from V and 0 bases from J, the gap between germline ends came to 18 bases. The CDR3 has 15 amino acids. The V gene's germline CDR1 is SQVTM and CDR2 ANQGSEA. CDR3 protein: CSASRGWAMNTEAFF. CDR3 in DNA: TGCAGCGCTTCCCGGGGATGGGCAATGAACACTGAAGCTTTCTTT.